The 27 T cell receptor beta chains below were found in one sample sequenced in a study of T cells in Graves' hyperthyroidism and ophthalmopathy. TCR beta CDR3 sequences were amplified from RNA transcripts. The TCR CDR3 first-round RT-PCR relied on the HTBI primer set. Using its own MiXCR run on the multiplex PCR reads, TCRdb lists one record per CDR3 protein. The repertoire consists of fewer than 800,000 distinct CDR3 sequences, with around 15% occurring once and the leading ten covering about 8.4%. The sample comprised blood. The receptors shown here come from a man between 18 and 29 years old with Graves' hyperthyroidism.

Comments on this clonotype: A much larger clone lies one base from this, so it may be a read error. V usage is TRBV6-2 or TRBV6-3 and J usage is TRBJ2-6; no definite D call. Trimming cost V 5 bases and J 1 base, with 9 bases left between them. From germline, CDR1 is MNHEY and CDR2 SVGEGT. CDR3 length: 15 amino acids. CDR3 sequence (DNA): TGTGCCAGCAGTCCCGAGCCTTCTGGGGCCAACGTCCTGACTTTC. Translated: CASSPEPSGANVLTF.

V usage is TRBV7-2 and J usage is TRBJ1-4, with TRBD1 matching 9 bases. Germline V lookup: CDR1 SGHTA, CDR2 FQGNSA. The junction had 10 bases not matched to a gene; V was cut back by 1 base and J by 4 bases. This CDR3 is 18 amino acids long. CDR3: CASSLGLLQGARNEKLFF. CDR3 nucleotides: TGTGCCAGCAGCTTAGGCCTATTACAGGGGGCGCGTAATGAAAAACTGTTTTTT.

The chain is built from TRBV30 and TRBJ2-1; no reliable D call. Germline V CDR1 and CDR2: GTSNPN, SVGIG (reference sequence). V was pared by 1 base and J by 14 bases, with 12 bases between. This CDR3 comprises 11 residues. The CDR3: CAWSAGPMEFF. The CDR3 DNA follows: TGTGCCTGGAGTGCAGGCCCTATGGAGTTCTTC.

The chain is built from TRBV28 and TRBJ2-1, with D maybe TRBD2 (6 bases). CDR1 is MDHEN and CDR2 is SYDVKM in the germline V gene. The ends were cut back, 3 bases at V and 0 bases at J, with 15 bases in the middle. The CDR3 length is 17 residues. As DNA, the CDR3 is TGTGCCAGCAGTTTTCCGTCTAGCGACCCCTCCTACAATGAGCAGTTCTTC. Its translation: CASSFPSSDPSYNEQFF.

This clonotype was counted ten times or more. The chain joins TRBV28 to TRBJ1-4; TRBD1 matches 7 bases. After removal of 5 bases from V and 7 bases from J, the junction contained 10 bases not matched to a gene. The CDR3 is made up of 15 amino acids. Germline-derived CDR1 and CDR2 are MDHEN and SYDVKM. CDR3 sequence reads: CASSTTGQSAEKLFF. DNA of the CDR3: TGTGCCAGCAGTACCACGGGACAGAGCGCTGAAAAACTGTTTTTT.

In nucleotides, the CDR3 is TGTGCCACCAGCAGAGACCGGGACAGTGCCTACGAGCAGTACTTC. This translates into CATSRDRDSAYEQYF. This chain links TRBV15 with TRBJ2-7; 7 bases map to TRBD1. The CDR3 is made up of 15 amino acids. The V gene end was trimmed by 0 bases and the J gene end by 2 bases; junction bases not matched to a gene: 4. In germline, CDR1 is LNHNV, CDR2 YYDKDF (reference sequence).

This clonotype was counted many times. CDR3 coding DNA: TGTGCCAGCATCGGAGGGGCCCGTCGTGGCGAGCAGTACTTC. The encoded protein is CASIGGARRGEQYF. The chain carries TRBV6-1 and TRBJ2-7; TRBD2 might be the D (6 bases). Germline values: CDR1 MNHNS, CDR2 SASEGT. Between the trimmed V and J ends, which lost 7 bases and 6 bases, there was a span of 19 bases. The CDR3 is 14 residues long.

The chain has TRBV20-1 and TRBJ2-1; D is undetermined. Deletions cut 0 bases from V and 13 bases from J, with 10 bases between. The CDR3 has 11 amino acids. Germline V gene sequence: CDR1 DFQATT, CDR2 SNEGSKA (reference sequence). In nucleotides, the CDR3 is TGCAGTGCTAGAGATTCAAGTTTACAGTTCTTC. Translated: CSARDSSLQFF.

The V and J genes are TRBV27 and TRBJ2-3; 8 bases fit TRBD1. With 3 bases clipped from V and 4 bases from J, the junction kept 15 bases outside the gene matches. The CDR3 runs to 18 residues. The germline gives CDR1 MNHEY, CDR2 SMNVEV (reference sequence). The CDR3 DNA sequence: TGTGCCAGCAGTTTCGCCTCACTTACAGGGGGTTACGCAGATACGCAGTATTTT. This encodes CASSFASLTGGYADTQYF.

This clonotype was seen at least ten times. This chain joins TRBV24-1 and TRBJ1-1; 8 bases line up with TRBD1. Losses at the gene ends were 9 bases for V and 0 bases for J; bases not matched to a gene: 2. This CDR3 is 13 amino acids long. CDR1 and CDR2 (germline): KGHDR, SFDVKD. This CDR3 reads CATDRGMNTEAFF. DNA for the CDR3: TGTGCCACCGACAGGGGAATGAACACTGAAGCTTTCTTT.

This clonotype was counted many times. V gene TRBV6-1 combines with J gene TRBJ2-7; 7 nucleotides match TRBD1. Germline-derived CDR1 and CDR2 are MNHNS and SASEGT. The J segment lost 5 bases and the V segment lost 5 bases, leaving 9 bases of the junction unmatched. CDR3 length: 14 residues. DNA for the CDR3: TGTGCCAGCAGTCAAGGGGGCCGGCAAGACGAGCAGTACTTC. It is translated as CASSQGGRQDEQYF.

Of note for this clonotype: Mismatch with germline at one junction end may stem from a read error. V gene TRBV15 combines with J gene TRBJ2-7; weak D call: TRBD2 (6 bases). Germline V gene lookup returns CDR1 LNHNV and CDR2 YYDKDF (reference sequence). The CDR3 length is 16 residues. The CDR3 sequence is CSTSRDLAGRPYEQYF. CDR3 DNA sequence: TGTTCCACCAGCAGAGATCTGGCAGGGAGGCCCTACGAGCAGTACTTC.

This clonotype was observed many times. The chain employs TRBV2 and TRBJ2-3, with D maybe TRBD1 (6 bases). This CDR3 has 15 amino acids. Trimming cost V 7 bases and J 0 bases, with 14 bases left between them. The V gene's germline CDR1 is SNHLY and CDR2 FYNNEI. In DNA, the CDR3 is TGTGCCAGCACCCCGGGTAGGGGGAGCACAGATACGCAGTATTTT. Amino acids: CASTPGRGSTDTQYF.

This clonotype has more than one count but fewer than ten. The chain joins TRBV6-1 to TRBJ2-7; 13 bases agree with TRBD2. Germline loops: CDR1 MNHNS, CDR2 SASEGT. The CDR3 runs 17 residues. V was clipped by 6 bases and J by 5 bases; unmatched bases: 13. CDR3 DNA: TGTGCCAGCAGGCTCACTAGCGGGAGGGCTCTGGGAAACGAGCAGTACTTC. It is translated as CASRLTSGRALGNEQYF.

This clonotype was detected ten times or more. V usage is TRBV28 and J usage is TRBJ2-4, with TRBD2 matching 7 bases. CDR1 is MDHEN, CDR2 SYDVKM, per germline. V lost 9 bases and J lost 2; bases outside the gene matches: 10. This CDR3 region has 15 residues. The CDR3 DNA follows: TGTGCCAGTACGAGCCAGCGGGGAACCAAAAACATTCAGTACTTC. It translates to CASTSQRGTKNIQYF.

This clonotype was counted ten times or more. The chain couples TRBV18 to TRBJ2-1; a possible D gene is TRBD2 (6 bases). This CDR3 contains 13 residues. V shed 0 bases and J shed 12 bases, with 12 bases lying between them. CDR1 KGHSH and CDR2 LQKENI come from the germline V gene. The CDR3 DNA reads TGTGCCAGCTCACCACCCCTAGCGCGGGTGCAGTTCTTC. Protein: CASSPPLARVQFF. The full variable domain, completed using reference TRBV18 and TRBJ2-1, is NAGVMQNPRHLVRRRGQEARLRCSPMKGHSHVYWYRQLPEEGLKFMVYLQKENIIDESGMPKERFSAEFPKEGPSILRIQQVVRGDSAAYFCASSPPLARVQFFGPGTRLTVL.

Only a few counts were recorded for this clonotype. The rearrangement uses TRBV5-1 and TRBJ1-6, with TRBD1 matching over 10 bases. Looked up from germline, CDR1 is SGHRS and CDR2 is YFSETQ. Trimming cost V 4 bases and J 9 bases; bases outside gene matches: 4. The CDR3 totals 14 residues. CDR3 residues: CASSLGTGASPLHF. In DNA, the CDR3 is TGCGCCAGCAGCCTCGGGACAGGGGCTTCACCCCTCCACTTT.

This clonotype was counted between two and nine times. The chain uses TRBV5-1 and TRBJ2-7, with D possibly being TRBD1 (7 bases). Per the germline V gene, CDR1 is SGHRS and CDR2 is YFSETQ. The CDR3 totals 17 residues. Trimming took off 3 bases at V and 7 bases at J, with 26 bases between the two ends. The CDR3 loop reads CASSSSGTEAAGGEQYF. CDR3 nucleotides: TGCGCCAGCAGCTCCTCCGGGACAGAGGCCGCAGGAGGGGAGCAGTACTTC.

This clonotype was seen at least ten times. The J gene is TRBJ2-3, the V gene TRBV20-1; 9 bases agree with TRBD1. The CDR3 extends over 15 amino acids. From germline, CDR1 is DFQATT and CDR2 SNEGSKA (reference sequence). J was trimmed by 2 bases and V by 6 bases; bases with no gene match: 9. CDR3 sequence (DNA): TGCAGTGCCCACTCCCGGGACAGGGACACAGATACGCAGTATTTT. This encodes CSAHSRDRDTDTQYF.

This clonotype came up a few times. This chain links TRBV20-1 with TRBJ1-1; unclear D gene. The CDR3 is 11 residues long. Germline CDR1 and CDR2: DFQATT and SNEGSKA (reference sequence). Trimming stripped 0 bases from V and 9 bases from J, with 8 bases between. The CDR3 here is CSARDARQAFF. Written as DNA, the CDR3 is TGCAGTGCTAGAGATGCCCGACAAGCTTTCTTT.

This clonotype showed up just once. This chain joins TRBV24-1 and TRBJ2-1; a possible D gene is TRBD2 (5 bases). The germline gives CDR1 KGHDR, CDR2 SFDVKD. Trimming removed 5 bases at V and 4 bases at J, with 8 bases between. This CDR3 spans 13 amino acids. Here the CDR3 DNA reads TGTGCCACCAGTGGAACTAGTTACAATGAGCAGTTCTTC. It yields the protein CATSGTSYNEQFF.

V and J are TRBV5-1 and TRBJ1-6; maybe TRBD1 (5 bases). V was pared by 1 base and J by 8 bases, with 13 bases between. Per the germline V gene, CDR1 is SGHRS and CDR2 is YFSETQ. The CDR3 has 15 amino acids. The CDR3 DNA reads as TGCGCCAGCAGCTTGTCGGGGCAGGCAGATTCACCCCTCCACTTT. It codes for CASSLSGQADSPLHF.

In regard to this clonotype: This clone may be a read error of a much larger clone one base away. J is TRBJ2-7 and V is TRBV6-5; maybe TRBD2 (5 bases). V gave up 0 bases and J gave up 3 bases, with 9 bases separating them. The CDR3 runs 14 residues. Germline V gene lookup returns CDR1 MNHEY and CDR2 SVGAGI. Here the CDR3 reads CASSYSGAHYEQYF. DNA for the CDR3: TGTGCCAGCAGTTACTCGGGAGCGCACTACGAGCAGTACTTC.

This sequence joins TRBV11-2 and TRBJ1-4; D call uncertain. CDR1 is SGHAT, CDR2 FQNNGV, per germline. V was cut by 5 bases and J by 8 bases, with 15 bases left in between. The CDR3 runs 14 residues. The CDR3 DNA follows: TGTGCCAGCAGCCCTGAAGCACCTAGGGAAAAACTGTTTTTT. This encodes CASSPEAPREKLFF.

The table lists this clonotype with a few counts. This rearrangement joins TRBV9 to TRBJ2-7; TRBD1 matches at 12 bases. This CDR3 contains 16 residues. After removal of 3 bases from V and 5 bases from J, the junction contained 9 bases not matched to a gene. From germline, CDR1 is SGDLS and CDR2 YYNGEE. The CDR3 DNA sequence: TGTGCCAGCAGCGGTATTGGGACAGGGGGCTCTCACGAGCAGTACTTC. Encoded protein: CASSGIGTGGSHEQYF.

This clonotype was counted at least ten times. The CDR3 sequence: CASSLFGFHPEAFF. As DNA, the CDR3 is TGTGCCAGCAGTTTGTTTGGCTTCCACCCTGAAGCTTTCTTT. The rearrangement links TRBV28 to TRBJ1-1; D gene ambiguous. CDR1 MDHEN and CDR2 SYDVKM come from the germline V gene. There are 14 residues in the CDR3. V was clipped by 3 bases and J by 6 bases, with 14 bases between them.

The chain employs TRBV9 and TRBJ2-2; D is undetermined. V was pared by 0 bases and J by 2 bases, with 8 bases between. The germline V gene encodes CDR1 SGDLS and CDR2 YYNGEE. CDR3 size: 15 residues. The CDR3 sequence is CASSVGQINTGELFF. The CDR3 region has the DNA TGTGCCAGCAGCGTAGGGCAGATAAACACCGGGGAGCTGTTTTTT.